These 18 T cell receptor beta chains were sequenced from one sample in a study of blood T cell repertoires in COVID-19 (dated by TCRdb to the early 2020s). Libraries were constructed by the immunoSEQ multiplex PCR assay. TCRdb carries this immuneACCESS record with in-frame sequences only. Its versions omit some clonotypes, under half of them owing to an unresolved V gene in the studies checked, with the rest unexplained. Across this sample there are 85,000 to 120,000 clones, with approximately 92% seen only once. Together, the top ten hold 4.2% of the sample. The sequencing input was peripheral blood. The receptors derive from a man younger than 30 with acute or convalescent COVID-19.

The rearrangement links TRBV18 to TRBJ1-1, with 7 positions matching TRBD1. Germline CDR1 reads KGHSH; CDR2 reads LQKENI. Trimming cost V 2 bases and J 1 base; bases outside gene matches: 4. The CDR3 covers 15 residues. CDR3 amino acids: CASSPDRVGNTEAFF. The DNA for the CDR3 is TGTGCCAGCTCACCAGACAGGGTTGGGAACACTGAAGCTTTCTTT.

The chain is built from TRBV9 and TRBJ1-2, with D possibly being TRBD1 (5 bases). The V end lost 3 bases, the J end lost 4 bases, and 16 bases lay between the germline ends. CDR1 SGDLS and CDR2 YYNGEE come from the germline V gene. This CDR3 contains 15 residues. Here the CDR3 reads CASSETVGQTYGYTF. In DNA form, the CDR3 reads TGTGCCAGCAGCGAGACTGTGGGGCAAACCTATGGCTACACCTTC.

Concerning this clone itself: Other DNA sequences within the sample encode an identical CDR3. This chain links TRBV30 with TRBJ2-5; 10 nucleotides match TRBD2. CDR3 length equals 16 residues. Germline V gives CDR1 GTSNPN, CDR2 SVGIG (reference sequence). The V segment lost 1 base and the J segment 1 base; nucleotides outside the gene matches: 6. CDR3 sequence reads: CAWSGLAGGAQETQYF. The CDR3 coding sequence is TGTGCCTGGAGTGGGTTAGCGGGGGGCGCCCAAGAGACCCAGTACTTC.

The chain employs TRBV6-6 and TRBJ1-1; 8 bases match TRBD1. The CDR3 has 13 amino acids. Trimming cost V 5 bases and J 5 bases; bases outside gene matches: 4. Germline values: CDR1 MNHNY, CDR2 SVGAGI (reference sequence). CDR3 nucleotides: TGTGCCAGCAGTCCTAACAGGGGGACTGAAGCTTTCTTT. This translates into CASSPNRGTEAFF.

J is TRBJ2-1 and V is TRBV2; no clear D gene. Germline-derived CDR1 and CDR2 are SNHLY and FYNNEI. The germline V and J ends were trimmed by 1 base and 9 bases, with 16 bases remaining between them. The CDR3 loop spans 15 amino acids. CDR3 DNA: TGTGCCAGCAGTGAAGAGACCACAGCTCGAGCTGAGCAGTTCTTC. It yields the protein CASSEETTARAEQFF.

The rearrangement links TRBV27 to TRBJ1-4; the D is unclear. The CDR3 runs 13 residues. Between the trimmed V and J ends, which lost 3 bases and 5 bases, there was a span of 7 bases. The germline gives CDR1 MNHEY, CDR2 SMNVEV (reference sequence). CDR3 protein: CASSLRANEKLFF. In DNA form, the CDR3 reads TGTGCCAGCAGTTTGAGGGCAAATGAAAAACTGTTTTTT.

The gene calls are TRBV19 and TRBJ2-3; 9 bases match TRBD2. The CDR3 runs 16 residues. V was pared by 7 bases and J by 3 bases, with 11 bases of the junction left unmatched. In germline, CDR1 is LNHDA, CDR2 SQIVND (reference sequence). This CDR3 is CASTTWASGTTDTQYF. The CDR3 DNA reads as TGTGCCAGTACCACTTGGGCTAGCGGGACGACAGATACGCAGTATTTT.

This CDR3 is CASSLSLPDRENSPLHF. The CDR3 bases are TGCGCCAGCAGTCTAAGCCTCCCGGACAGGGAAAATTCACCCCTCCACTTT. The V gene is TRBV23-1, the J gene TRBJ1-6; 8 bases are a match to TRBD1. TRBV23-1 is given ORF status, its function remaining uncertain. V was pared by 4 bases and J by 7 bases, with 12 bases of the junction left unmatched. CDR3 size: 17 residues.

The rearrangement uses TRBV11-3 and TRBJ2-1; D is ambiguous. Germline V gives CDR1 SGHNT, CDR2 YENEEA. The CDR3 sequence is 13 residues long. Trimming took off 0 bases at V and 12 bases at J, with 12 bases between the two ends. The CDR3 reads CASSLDAEGGQFF. The CDR3, as DNA: TGTGCCAGCAGCTTAGATGCGGAAGGTGGGCAGTTCTTC.

This chain links TRBV27 with TRBJ2-1; 14 bases align to TRBD2. CDR3 size: 17 residues. Germline V gene sequence: CDR1 MNHEY, CDR2 SMNVEV (reference sequence). J lost 5 bases, V lost 6 bases, and 9 bases had no gene match. The CDR3 DNA is TGTGCCAGCAGCCGTAGACTAGCGGGAGGGCCTCACAATGAGCAGTTCTTC. It is translated as CASSRRLAGGPHNEQFF.

For this clone: It is unclear where the CDR3 begins or ends on the DNA, so no DNA is shown, and the CDR3 is as TCRdb lists it. The V call is TRBV2, the J call TRBJ1-4; the table's D call of TRBD1 was not tested on the DNA. Per germline, CDR1 SNHLY and CDR2 FYNNEI. The CDR3 is 19 residues long, counting both termini. CDR3 in amino acids: CASSALGQGAFGRGNLPFF.

This clone appeared a single time. This chain connects TRBV30 to TRBJ1-1; the match to TRBD1 covers 7 bases. This CDR3 contains 10 residues. Germline V gene lookup returns CDR1 GTSNPN and CDR2 SVGIG (reference sequence). V was pared by 5 bases and J by 7 bases, with 1 base of the junction left unmatched. The CDR3 loop is CAWGTDEAFF. The CDR3 nucleotides are TGTGCCTGGGGGACAGATGAAGCTTTCTTT.

This clone has only one observation. The chain couples TRBV19 to TRBJ2-3; 7 bases agree with TRBD2. Trimming at V came to 3 bases and at J to 3 bases, leaving 9 bases not matched to a gene. Germline values: CDR1 LNHDA, CDR2 SQIVND (reference sequence). The CDR3 spans 16 residues. The CDR3 is CASSIYAGAATDTQYF. The CDR3 DNA sequence: TGTGCCAGTAGTATCTACGCGGGAGCTGCGACAGATACGCAGTATTTT. The full variable domain, with the rest looked up from reference TRBV19 and TRBJ2-3, is DGGITQSPKYLFRKEGQNVTLSCEQNLNHDAMYWYRQDPGQGLRLIYYSQIVNDFQKGDIAEGYSVSREKKESFPLTVTSAQKNPTAFYLCASSIYAGAATDTQYFGPGTRLTVL.

The genes are TRBV5-4 and TRBJ2-7; 7 positions match TRBD1. With 0 bases clipped from V and 6 bases from J, the junction kept 6 bases outside the gene matches. CDR3 size: 14 residues. Germline-derived CDR1 and CDR2 are SGHNT and YYREEE (reference sequence). The CDR3 nucleotides are TGTGCCAGCAGCTTGGCCCAAACAGGGGTCGAGCAGTACTTC. This encodes CASSLAQTGVEQYF.

The chain couples TRBV18 to TRBJ2-7, with D possibly matching TRBD1 (6 bases). The CDR3 sequence is 14 residues long. Looked up from germline, CDR1 is KGHSH and CDR2 is LQKENI. Trimming shortened V by 5 bases and J by 6 bases, and 17 bases separated the two germline ends. CDR3 sequence reads: CASSSSGTTPEQYF. The CDR3 DNA follows: TGTGCCAGCTCATCTTCCGGGACAACCCCCGAGCAGTACTTC.

The chain employs TRBV18 and TRBJ1-6, with D unresolved. The length of the CDR3 is 17 residues. The germline V gene encodes CDR1 KGHSH and CDR2 LQKENI. Trimming took 10 bases from V and 0 from J, leaving 19 bases between them. The CDR3 spells CATGAQESSSYNSPLHF. The CDR3 coding sequence is TGTGCCACCGGTGCCCAGGAATCAAGCTCCTATAATTCACCCCTCCACTTT.

V is TRBV3-1 (or the pseudogene TRBV3-2) and J is TRBJ1-3, with D tentatively TRBD1 (6 bases). Deletions cut 4 bases from V and 4 bases from J, with 17 bases between. CDR3 length: 16 amino acids. CDR1 is LGHDT and CDR2 is YNNKEL in the germline V gene (reference sequence). The CDR3 spells CASSLSTGLPGNTIYF. CDR3 sequence (DNA): TGTGCCAGCAGCCTCAGTACAGGGCTTCCCGGAAACACCATATATTTT.

About this clone itself: This same CDR3 is encoded by further DNA sequences in the sample. This sequence joins TRBV27 and TRBJ1-3; maybe TRBD1 (6 bases). The CDR3 covers 14 residues. Trimming took off 4 bases at V and 3 bases at J, with 10 bases between the two ends. Germline CDR1 and CDR2: MNHEY and SMNVEV (reference sequence). The CDR3 region is CASSSGQSGNTIYF. The CDR3 DNA sequence: TGTGCCAGCAGTTCCGGACAGAGTGGAAACACCATATATTTT.